Listed below are T cell receptor beta chains from one sample, sequenced in a study of T cell responses to AZD1222 COVID-19 vaccine. The method was immunoSEQ multiplex PCR; TCRdb's version includes in-frame clones alone and lacks a portion of them. The data show about 180,000 clones, 70% to 90% seen once. Source: peripheral blood, taken 28 days after the second AZD1222 dose. These receptors originate from an adult who received the AZD1222 COVID-19 vaccine. The CDR3 runs from the conserved cysteine through the conserved F or W.

CDR3: CASSIRRLLGNQPQHF
V: TRBV19
J: TRBJ1-5

CDR3: CSAPRGSEQFF
V: TRBV20-1
J: TRBJ2-1

CDR3: CATSDSDHSANQPQHF
V: TRBV24-1
J: TRBJ1-5

CDR3: CSVTGPMNTEAFF
V: TRBV29-1
J: TRBJ1-1

CDR3: CAWSESVLAGGTDTQYF
V: TRBV30
J: TRBJ2-3

CDR3: CASSYWTGDGYTF
V: TRBV3-1/TRBV3-2
J: TRBJ1-2

CDR3: CASTDFQGEQYF
V: TRBV5-5
J: TRBJ2-7

CDR3: CASTSAGAVLAKNIQYF
V: TRBV19
J: TRBJ2-4

CDR3: CASSVEAGGQPQHF
V: TRBV9
J: TRBJ1-5

CDR3: CASSEADRGRAEQFF
V: TRBV6-1
J: TRBJ2-1

CDR3: CASSLEGTGASTDTQYF
V: TRBV7-2
J: TRBJ2-3

CDR3: CASSTGAHYGYTF
V: TRBV19
J: TRBJ1-2

CDR3: CASSALDRVGDTQYF
V: TRBV9
J: TRBJ2-3

CDR3: CASSGQGDGYTF
V: TRBV6-6
J: TRBJ1-2

CDR3: CASSIAASGGPNQETQYF
V: TRBV19
J: TRBJ2-5

CDR3: CAWSRGQGVDGYTF
V: TRBV30
J: TRBJ1-2

CDR3: CASSLRRTGGFGETQYF
V: TRBV7-6
J: TRBJ2-5

CDR3: CASSPSGGNNYGYTF
V: TRBV7-3
J: TRBJ1-2

CDR3: CASSSIPGSNTGELFF
V: TRBV9
J: TRBJ2-2

CDR3: CASSLTGYSYEQYF
V: TRBV5-1
J: TRBJ2-7

CDR3: CASSLARSGRREAFF
V: TRBV27
J: TRBJ1-1

CDR3: CATKGQGVNYGYTF
V: TRBV10-3
J: TRBJ1-2

CDR3: CASSVLGAGGHIQYF
V: TRBV5-4
J: TRBJ2-4

CDR3: CASSVLSSGGYNEQFF
V: TRBV9
J: TRBJ2-1

CDR3: CASSITGAEAFF
V: TRBV7-9
J: TRBJ1-1

CDR3: CASSLATNTGELFF
V: TRBV11-2
J: TRBJ2-2

CDR3: CASSIGLVIYEQYF
V: TRBV19
J: TRBJ2-7

CDR3: CASSRSGQLNEKLFF
V: TRBV7-9
J: TRBJ1-4

CDR3: CASSHERGFPPDNEQFF
V: TRBV19
J: TRBJ2-1

CDR3: CAISESLDGTEAFF
V: TRBV10-3
J: TRBJ1-1

CDR3: CASSLNTGEAYEQYF
V: TRBV5-1
J: TRBJ2-7

CDR3: CASSPHGISGTGELFF
V: TRBV19
J: TRBJ2-2

CDR3: CASSIGGFYGYTF
V: TRBV19
J: TRBJ1-2

CDR3: CASSLAELAPADTQYF
V: TRBV7-9
J: TRBJ2-3

CDR3: CASRGSEETQYF
V: TRBV7-9
J: TRBJ2-5

CDR3: CASSYSGPGELFF
V: TRBV6-5
J: TRBJ2-2

CDR3: CASSPSSGGTNTGELFF
V: TRBV6-4
J: TRBJ2-2

CDR3: CASSQDGRGNTEAFF
V: TRBV3-1/TRBV3-2
J: TRBJ1-1

CDR3: CAFSSGSGNTIYF
V: TRBV6-5
J: TRBJ1-3

CDR3: CASSLEVPQPQHF
V: TRBV12-3/TRBV12-4
J: TRBJ1-5

CDR3: CASSPQGNTEAFF
V: TRBV18
J: TRBJ1-1